These 15 T cell receptor beta chains were sequenced from one sample in a study of blood T cell repertoires in COVID-19 (dated by TCRdb to the early 2020s). Libraries were made using the immunoSEQ multiplex PCR assay. TCRdb limited this immuneACCESS table to in-frame rearrangements with V and J called. A share of clones is missing; checked studies link under half to unresolved V genes, and the rest is unexplained. The sample table records about 260,000 clones; about 87% of these occur just once. The ten largest account for roughly 4% of the sample. What was sequenced was peripheral blood. The receptor set was obtained from a man aged 55-75 years who had recovered from COVID-19.

V and J are TRBV7-2 and TRBJ1-1, with D possibly matching TRBD1 (5 bases). The CDR3 is 14 residues long. Germline V gives CDR1 SGHTA, CDR2 FQGNSA. Trimming took off 1 base at V and 4 bases at J, with 10 bases between the two ends. CDR3 loop: CASSLGGPSTEAFF. As DNA, the CDR3 is TGTGCCAGCAGCTTAGGGGGCCCCAGCACTGAAGCTTTCTTT. Variable domain in full (rest from reference TRBV7-2 and TRBJ1-1): GAGVSQSPSNKVTEKGKDVELRCDPISGHTALYWYRQSLGQGLEFLIYFQGNSAPDKSGLPSDRFSAERTGGSVSTLTIQRTQQEDSAVYLCASSLGGPSTEAFFGQGTRLTVV.

CDR3 nucleotides: TGTGCCAGCAGCTCAAGACAGGGGGCGCGAGCCCTCCACTTT. It codes for CASSSRQGARALHF. The chain joins TRBV5-4 to TRBJ1-6; 10 bases map to TRBD1. The J segment lost 14 bases and the V segment lost 3 bases, leaving 8 bases of the junction unmatched. The CDR3 length is 14 residues. Germline CDR1 is SGHNT and CDR2 is YYREEE (reference sequence).

This chain links TRBV12-3 or TRBV12-4 with TRBJ2-7; D not resolved. This CDR3 has 12 amino acids. The V end lost 5 bases, the J end lost 5 bases, and 10 bases lay between the germline ends. The CDR3 loop is CASSPTLHEQYF. DNA of the CDR3: TGTGCCAGCAGTCCGACATTACACGAGCAGTACTTC.

The rearrangement links TRBV30 to TRBJ2-1; a weak D match, TRBD2 (6 bases). V gave up 5 bases and J gave up 3 bases, with 17 bases separating them. CDR3 length: 15 amino acids. CDR1 and CDR2 from the germline V gene are GTSNPN and SVGIG (reference sequence). The CDR3 sequence is CAWGSGGAIYNEQFF. The CDR3 nucleotides are TGTGCCTGGGGTAGCGGTGGGGCTATCTACAATGAGCAGTTCTTC.

This chain uses TRBV5-4 with TRBJ2-6; 8 positions match TRBD1. In germline, CDR1 is SGHNT, CDR2 YYREEE (reference sequence). The V gene end was trimmed by 10 bases and the J gene end by 1 base; junction bases not matched to a gene: 4. This CDR3 region has 14 residues. CDR3: CASRTGSGANVLTF. The CDR3 nucleotides read TGTGCCTCTAGGACAGGGTCTGGGGCCAACGTCCTGACTTTC.

This rearrangement joins TRBV30 to TRBJ2-5; 8 nucleotides match TRBD2. The V gene's germline CDR1 is GTSNPN and CDR2 SVGIG (reference sequence). The V segment lost 4 bases and the J segment 4 bases; nucleotides outside the gene matches: 8. The CDR3 consists of 14 residues. The CDR3 reads CAWIRAGGGETQYF. The CDR3 DNA reads as TGTGCCTGGATTAGGGCGGGGGGTGGAGAGACCCAGTACTTC. Supplemented by reference TRBV30 and TRBJ2-5, the full variable domain reads SQTIHQWPATLVQPVGSPLSLECTVEGTSNPNLYWYRQAAGRGLQLLFYSVGIGQISSEVPQNLSASRPQDRQFILSSKKLLLSDSGFYLCAWIRAGGGETQYFGPGTRLLVL.

This clone was observed a handful of times. The rearrangement links TRBV10-2 to TRBJ2-3, with D uncertain. The germline CDR1 and CDR2 sequences are WSHSY and SAAADI. There are 14 residues in the CDR3. The V gene lost 2 bases and the J gene lost 0 bases, with 6 bases spanning the gap. CDR3 nucleotide sequence: TGCGCCAGCAGTGAGGCGGAAAGCACAGATACGCAGTATTTT. Amino acid sequence: CASSEAESTDTQYF.

The chain uses TRBV6-2 or TRBV6-3 and TRBJ2-7, with 7 bases that match TRBD2. J was trimmed by 4 bases and V by 6 bases; bases with no gene match: 18. Germline values: CDR1 MNHEY, CDR2 SVGEGT. The CDR3 sequence is 17 residues long. CDR3 DNA: TGTGCCAGCAGCCCGAAGCCGGTGACTAGCCGATCATACGAGCAGTACTTC. Its protein is CASSPKPVTSRSYEQYF.

The chain couples TRBV10-2 to TRBJ1-5, with D uncertain. This CDR3 region has 13 residues. Per the germline V gene, CDR1 is WSHSY and CDR2 is SAAADI. V was cut by 1 base and J by 6 bases, with 7 bases left in between. CDR3 DNA sequence: TGCGCCAGCAGTGAGTTATCGGGTCAGCCCCAGCATTTT. Translated, it gives CASSELSGQPQHF.

The chain couples TRBV29-1 to TRBJ1-1; D is possibly TRBD1 (5 bases). Trimming left V 5 bases short and J 3 bases short, with 16 bases between. Germline assignment: CDR1 SQVTM and CDR2 ANQGSEA. The CDR3 is 14 residues long. This chain's CDR3 is CSVPDGGLDTEAFF. The DNA for the CDR3 is TGCAGCGTTCCCGACGGGGGTCTGGACACTGAAGCTTTCTTT.

V is TRBV10-2 and J is TRBJ1-2; 7 nucleotides agree with TRBD1. The germline V gene encodes CDR1 WSHSY and CDR2 SAAADI. The CDR3 runs 15 residues. Unmatched junction bases numbered 4, after V lost 3 bases and J lost 0 bases. The CDR3 DNA follows: TGCGCCAGCAGTGACCATACAGGGGCTAACTATGGCTACACCTTC. Protein product: CASSDHTGANYGYTF.

This clone has a count of ten or more. The rearrangement uses TRBV5-1 and TRBJ2-5; 9 bases agree with TRBD2. The length of the CDR3 is 16 residues. V dropped 5 bases and J dropped 0; count of bases not matched to a gene: 8. From germline, CDR1 is SGHRS and CDR2 YFSETQ. The CDR3 DNA sequence: TGCGCCAGCAGGTTAAATAGCGGGGGCTACCAAGAGACCCAGTACTTC. Its protein is CASRLNSGGYQETQYF.

This sequence joins TRBV6-5 and TRBJ1-1; a weak D match, TRBD1 (5 bases). Trimming left V 6 bases short and J 4 bases short, with 9 bases between. This CDR3 has 12 amino acids. The germline CDR1 and CDR2 sequences are MNHEY and SVGAGI. For the CDR3, the DNA is TGTGCCAGCAGAGGGGTTACCACTGAAGCTTTCTTT. Translated, it gives CASRGVTTEAFF.

This clone was seen only a few times. The genes are TRBV11-1 and TRBJ2-5; TRBD2 agrees at 15 bases. There are 16 residues in the CDR3. Trimming took 5 bases from V and 3 from J; bases not matched to a gene: 4. Germline V gene sequence: CDR1 SGHAT, CDR2 FQDESV (reference sequence). CDR3 bases: TGTGCCAGCAGCCGCGGACTAGCGGGGGGGGAAGAGACCCAGTACTTC. Translating gives CASSRGLAGGEETQYF.

This rearrangement joins TRBV5-4 to TRBJ2-7, with 8 bases identical to TRBD2. Germline CDR1 and CDR2: SGHNT and YYREEE (reference sequence). J gave up 5 bases and V 3 bases, and 10 bases lay outside the gene matches. There are 15 residues in the CDR3. The CDR3 coding sequence is TGTGCCAGCAGCTCATCCAGGCTAGCGGGTGACGAGCAGTACTTC. Protein sequence: CASSSSRLAGDEQYF.